What follows are 21 T cell receptor beta chains derived from one specimen sequenced in a study of shared clonotypes between healthy human individuals. Method: immunoSEQ multiplex PCR; TCRdb's copy keeps in-frame clones and lacks some. Of fewer than 100,000 clones listed, 65% to 70% are singletons. Sequences were obtained from memory CD8+ T cells sorted from blood. Indicated subset: CD45RO+ cells pooled with CCR7-negative TemRA cells. The receptors originated from a man aged 30 to 39 in good health.

The chain uses TRBV27 and TRBJ2-1, with D perhaps matching TRBD1 or TRBD2 (7 bases each). Germline V gives CDR1 MNHEY, CDR2 SMNVEV (reference sequence). The CDR3 extends over 17 amino acids. Trimming shortened V by 3 bases and J by 5 bases, and 20 bases separated the two germline ends. The CDR3: CASSFSLGRGLHNEQFF. Here the CDR3 DNA reads TGTGCCAGCAGTTTCTCCCTTGGGAGGGGGCTCCACAATGAGCAGTTCTTC.

The chain employs TRBV11-2 and TRBJ2-1; D is perhaps TRBD1 (5 bases). Trimming cost V 6 bases and J 6 bases, with 15 bases left between them. There are 14 residues in the CDR3. From germline, CDR1 is SGHAT and CDR2 FQNNGV. This chain's CDR3 is CASSPRQTSNEQFF. CDR3 DNA sequence: TGTGCCAGCAGTCCTCGACAGACTTCCAATGAGCAGTTCTTC.

The genes are TRBV7-6 and TRBJ2-2; D gene ambiguous. Germline V CDR1 and CDR2: SGHVS, FNYEAQ. The CDR3 has 16 residues. Trimming removed 1 base at V and 0 bases at J, with 9 bases between. CDR3 DNA sequence: TGTGCCAGCAGCTTAGGGGTGGGTTCGAACACCGGGGAGCTGTTTTTT. This codes for CASSLGVGSNTGELFF.

This clone has only a few counts. The chain has TRBV29-1 and TRBJ2-1; 7 bases agree with TRBD2. The CDR3 runs 15 residues. Germline loops: CDR1 SQVTM, CDR2 ANQGSEA. J was trimmed by 6 bases and V by 6 bases; bases with no gene match: 14. In DNA, the CDR3 is TGCAGCGTGAGGGTCTGGGCGGGAGTGTTCAATGAGCAGTTCTTC. It translates to CSVRVWAGVFNEQFF.

This clone occurred many times. V gene TRBV28 combines with J gene TRBJ2-1, with a tentative D call TRBD1 (6 bases). V was shortened by 4 bases and J by 5 bases, with 21 bases between the two germline ends. CDR3 size: 17 residues. Germline V gene sequence: CDR1 MDHEN, CDR2 SYDVKM. CDR3 sequence (DNA): TGTGCCAGCAGTTCGACGACAGGTCAGATCCATGACAATGAGCAGTTCTTC. Translating it yields CASSSTTGQIHDNEQFF.

The V and J genes are TRBV25-1 and TRBJ2-5, with 7 nucleotides matching TRBD1. This CDR3 spans 15 amino acids. The ends lost 2 bases at V and 5 bases at J; junction bases unmatched: 8. Per the germline V gene, CDR1 is MGHDK and CDR2 is SYGVNS. The CDR3 sequence is CASSELDRARETQYF. The CDR3 DNA reads TGTGCCAGCAGTGAACTAGACAGGGCGAGGGAGACCCAGTACTTC.

The chain links TRBV9 to TRBJ1-1; TRBD1 agrees at 7 bases. The germline CDR1 and CDR2 sequences are SGDLS and YYNGEE. V gave up 0 bases and J gave up 5 bases; unmatched junction bases: 7. This CDR3 has 15 residues. This CDR3 is CASSVVAGGTTEAFF. The CDR3 region has the DNA TGTGCCAGCAGCGTAGTGGCAGGGGGAACTACTGAAGCTTTCTTT.

The chain employs TRBV18 and TRBJ2-7; 7 positions match TRBD2. The CDR3 consists of 15 residues. J was trimmed by 5 bases and V by 3 bases; bases with no gene match: 10. CDR1 KGHSH and CDR2 LQKENI come from the germline V gene. CDR3 nucleotides: TGTGCCAGCTCACCCGAGGCGGGAGCCTTGGACGAGCAGTACTTC. Its protein is CASSPEAGALDEQYF.

This clone was counted between two and nine times. This rearrangement joins TRBV2 to TRBJ2-7; unclear D gene. V was clipped by 8 bases and J by 2 bases, with 19 bases between them. CDR1 is SNHLY and CDR2 is FYNNEI in the germline V gene. The CDR3 spans 15 residues. The CDR3 DNA reads TGTGCCAGCTTTTCCCCAGCTTCTCAAACCTACGAGCAGTACTTC. Encoded protein: CASFSPASQTYEQYF.

The gene calls are TRBV6-6 and TRBJ2-7; D call uncertain. V lost 0 bases and J 0 bases, leaving 3 bases between the germline ends. The length of the CDR3 is 13 residues. Germline V CDR1 and CDR2: MNHNY, SVGAGI (reference sequence). CDR3 residues: CASSYSISYEQYF. The CDR3 DNA follows: TGTGCCAGCAGTTACTCGATCTCCTACGAGCAGTACTTC.

Remarks on this clone: Different DNA sequences within this sample yield the same CDR3. This chain connects TRBV7-9 to TRBJ1-2; D gene uncertain. This CDR3 contains 12 residues. CDR1 is SEHNR, CDR2 FQNEAQ, per germline (reference sequence). V was clipped by 4 bases and J by 4 bases, with 7 bases between them. CDR3 DNA sequence: TGTGCCAGCAGCTCCGGGAGCTATGGCTACACCTTC. Protein: CASSSGSYGYTF.

V and J are TRBV13 and TRBJ2-7; D uncertain. With 5 bases removed from V and 12 bases from J, the gap between germline ends came to 32 bases. The CDR3 is 17 amino acids. Germline-derived CDR1 and CDR2 are PRHDT and FYEKMQ (reference sequence). The CDR3 DNA sequence: TGTGCCAGCAGCCCCACTCGAGACCTAGGGTCCCTTTATCTTCCGTACTTC. It codes for CASSPTRDLGSLYLPYF.

The V gene is TRBV7-9, the J gene TRBJ2-1, with a tentative D call TRBD1 (6 bases). The V end lost 7 bases, the J end lost 0 bases, and 10 bases lay between the germline ends. Germline CDR1 reads SEHNR; CDR2 reads FQNEAQ (reference sequence). This CDR3 comprises 14 residues. The CDR3 DNA reads as TGTGCCAGCATTCACAGGGACTCCTACAATGAGCAGTTCTTC. Its translation: CASIHRDSYNEQFF.

This clone was recorded a few times. This chain connects TRBV5-1 to TRBJ2-3, with a tentative D call TRBD2 (5 bases). The CDR3 runs to 15 residues. Germline V gene sequence: CDR1 SGHRS, CDR2 YFSETQ. V was clipped by 0 bases and J by 2 bases, with 10 bases between them. CDR3 in amino acids: CASSLGASTTDTQYF. Here the CDR3 DNA reads TGCGCCAGCAGCTTGGGTGCTAGCACCACAGATACGCAGTATTTT.

The chain carries TRBV9 and TRBJ2-7; possible D gene TRBD1, 8 bases. The germline CDR1 and CDR2 sequences are SGDLS and YYNGEE. CDR3 length equals 17 residues. V lost 3 bases and J lost 2, with 21 bases in between. The CDR3 nucleotides read TGTGCCAGCAGCGCCGGGGGGTTGGACAGGGATCCCTACGAGCAGTACTTC. Translating it yields CASSAGGLDRDPYEQYF.

The chain has TRBV13 and TRBJ2-5; 7 bases map to TRBD2. CDR1 PRHDT and CDR2 FYEKMQ come from the germline V gene (reference sequence). This CDR3 spans 14 amino acids. Trimming took 4 bases from V and 3 from J; bases not matched to a gene: 5. CDR3 sequence reads: CASSSPSGKETQYF. Written as DNA, the CDR3 is TGTGCCAGCAGCTCGCCTAGCGGCAAAGAGACCCAGTACTTC.

The chain couples TRBV30 to TRBJ2-7; D is unclear. V was shortened by 3 bases and J by 3 bases, with 18 bases between the two germline ends. Per germline, CDR1 GTSNPN and CDR2 SVGIG (reference sequence). CDR3 length: 15 amino acids. The CDR3 spells CAWSTGPPSLYEQYF. CDR3 DNA sequence: TGTGCCTGGAGCACCGGACCGCCGTCTCTCTACGAGCAGTACTTC.

This clone was recorded once. The chain couples TRBV6-5 to TRBJ2-7; D gene unclear. Germline CDR1 and CDR2: MNHEY and SVGAGI. V lost 5 bases, J lost 6 bases, and 11 bases lay in between. The CDR3 length is 12 residues. Here the CDR3 reads CASSQGNSEQYF. The CDR3, as DNA: TGTGCCAGCAGTCAAGGGAACTCCGAGCAGTACTTC.

The chain joins TRBV16 to TRBJ1-4; TRBD1 is a possible D gene (6 bases). Germline V CDR1 and CDR2: KGHSY, FQNENV. V lost 5 bases and J 0 bases, leaving 7 bases between the germline ends. This CDR3 contains 14 residues. CDR3 amino acids: CASSSGATNEKLFF. The CDR3 bases are TGTGCCAGCAGCTCAGGGGCAACTAATGAAAAACTGTTTTTT. The whole variable domain, filled in from reference TRBV16 and TRBJ1-4, reads GEEVAQTPKHLVRGEGQKAKLYCAPIKGHSYVFWYQQVLKNEFKFLISFQNENVFDETGMPKERFSAKCLPNSPCSLEIQATKLEDSAVYFCASSSGATNEKLFFGSGTQLSVL.

The chain combines TRBV29-1 with TRBJ2-5; 10 nucleotides match TRBD1. The CDR3 is 21 amino acids. V gave up 3 bases and J gave up 1 base; unmatched junction bases: 23. Per germline, CDR1 SQVTM and CDR2 ANQGSEA. CDR3 nucleotide sequence: TGCAGCGTTGACGGGACAGGGGAAAATTCACAAACGACTAGCGTCCAAGAGACCCAGTACTTC. Amino acids: CSVDGTGENSQTTSVQETQYF.

This chain joins TRBV9 and TRBJ2-2; D is perhaps TRBD1 or TRBD2 (5 bases each). Trimming removed 7 bases from V and 1 base from J, with 11 bases in between. Germline V gives CDR1 SGDLS, CDR2 YYNGEE. CDR3 length: 14 residues. The CDR3 DNA reads TGTGCCAGCGAAGTTGGGGGGAACACCGGGGAGCTGTTTTTT. This translates into CASEVGGNTGELFF.